These 25 T cell receptor beta chains were all obtained from the same sample, sequenced in a study of blood T cell repertoires in COVID-19. Repertoires were generated with immunoSEQ multiplex PCR, while TCRdb's copy carries only in-frame clones and drops some. In the table there are some 170,000 clones, roughly 86% of which are singletons. The specimen was peripheral blood. Source of these receptors: a woman aged 55-69 years who had recovered from COVID-19.

In its sample, this clone was seen many times. CDR3 DNA sequence: TGCGCCAGCAGTGAATGGAGGGGGCCCGACAATGAGCAGTTCTTC. Translating gives CASSEWRGPDNEQFF. The genes are TRBV10-1 and TRBJ2-1, with D perhaps TRBD1 (7 bases). This CDR3 region has 15 residues. Germline V CDR1 and CDR2: WNHNN, SYGVQD (reference sequence). Trimming pared 3 bases from V and 5 bases from J, leaving 14 bases between.

This sequence joins TRBV29-1 and TRBJ2-5, with TRBD2 matching 10 bases. Unmatched junction bases numbered 10, after V lost 5 bases and J lost 4 bases. CDR1 and CDR2 (germline): SQVTM, ANQGSEA. The CDR3 extends over 15 amino acids. CDR3 sequence (DNA): TGCAGCGTTCCAAAAAGCGGGGGGGCTTTAGAGACCCAGTACTTC. It codes for CSVPKSGGALETQYF.

The chain recombines TRBV7-6 with TRBJ2-5; D remains ambiguous. CDR1 is SGHVS and CDR2 is FNYEAQ in the germline V gene. The CDR3 has 14 residues. V was clipped by 1 base and J by 0 bases, with 6 bases between them. This CDR3 is CASSLGTNQETQYF. CDR3 in DNA: TGTGCCAGCAGCTTAGGCACAAACCAAGAGACCCAGTACTTC.

This chain connects TRBV30 to TRBJ1-6; tentative D call: TRBD1 (6 bases). Germline V gene lookup returns CDR1 GTSNPN and CDR2 SVGIG (reference sequence). The CDR3 contains 14 residues. V gave up 3 bases and J gave up 9 bases, with 15 bases separating them. CDR3 bases: TGTGCCTGGAGGGCACAGGGCCGGGGTTCACCCCTCCACTTT. Translation gives CAWRAQGRGSPLHF.

The V and J genes are TRBV14 and TRBJ1-3; unclear D gene. The CDR3 is 14 residues long. The germline CDR1 and CDR2 sequences are SGHDN and FVKESK. Trimming shortened V by 2 bases and J by 1 base, and 6 bases separated the two germline ends. The CDR3 region is CASSQSRSGNTIYF. Written as DNA, the CDR3 is TGTGCCAGCAGCCAAAGCCGTTCTGGAAACACCATATATTTT.

The chain joins TRBV4-2 to TRBJ2-7; D may be TRBD2 (6 bases). CDR1 and CDR2 (germline): LGHNA, YNFKEQ. Trimming left V 2 bases short and J 3 bases short, with 11 bases between. There are 14 residues in the CDR3. The CDR3 region has the DNA TGTGCCAGCAGCCAATCCTTGGGGGGCTACGAGCAGTACTTC. Amino acids: CASSQSLGGYEQYF.

The chain combines TRBV6-5 with TRBJ1-1; 8 bases are shared with TRBD1. Germline CDR1 is MNHEY and CDR2 is SVGAGI. The CDR3 totals 13 residues. The V segment lost 6 bases and the J segment 1 base; nucleotides outside the gene matches: 1. The CDR3 loop is CASRTGANTEAFF. The CDR3 DNA follows: TGTGCCAGCAGGACAGGGGCGAACACTGAAGCTTTCTTT.

The V and J genes are TRBV12-3 or TRBV12-4 and TRBJ1-3, with D uncertain. V lost 3 bases, J lost 1 base, and 4 bases lay in between. The length of the CDR3 is 13 residues. The CDR3 nucleotides read TGTGCCAGCAGTTTTTCATCTGGAAACACCATATATTTT. Translation gives CASSFSSGNTIYF.

This chain links TRBV11-3 with TRBJ2-3; D is ambiguous. Germline lookup yields CDR1 SGHNT and CDR2 YENEEA. V lost 2 bases and J lost 0, with 9 bases in between. CDR3 size: 15 residues. The CDR3 DNA is TGTGCCAGCAGCTTATACACGGGTAGCACAGATACGCAGTATTTT. Protein sequence: CASSLYTGSTDTQYF.

As to this clone: The sample contains more than one DNA sequence encoding this CDR3. The chain has TRBV24-1 and TRBJ2-7, with 8 bases matching TRBD1. The ends lost 4 bases at V and 2 bases at J; junction bases unmatched: 3. From germline, CDR1 is KGHDR and CDR2 SFDVKD. This CDR3 has 14 residues. CDR3 loop: CATSDPDRAYEQYF. CDR3 nucleotides: TGTGCCACCAGTGACCCGGACAGGGCCTACGAGCAGTACTTC.

V and J are TRBV27 and TRBJ2-5; 8 bases agree with TRBD1. The CDR3 runs 15 residues. Germline CDR1 MNHEY, CDR2 SMNVEV (reference sequence). V lost 5 bases and J lost 0; bases outside the gene matches: 5. Here the CDR3 reads CASSRQGAYQETQYF. CDR3 nucleotide sequence: TGTGCCAGCAGTCGCCAGGGGGCGTACCAAGAGACCCAGTACTTC.

The chain carries TRBV2 and TRBJ1-2, with 8 bases aligning to TRBD1. Germline CDR1 and CDR2: SNHLY and FYNNEI. The CDR3 covers 13 residues. Trimming took 7 bases from V and 2 from J; bases not matched to a gene: 3. CDR3 DNA sequence: TGTGCCAGCAACAGACAGGGGAACTATGGCTACACCTTC. This codes for CASNRQGNYGYTF.

The chain links TRBV5-1 to TRBJ2-3; D is unclear. CDR1 SGHRS and CDR2 YFSETQ come from the germline V gene. V was pared by 2 bases and J by 0 bases, with 4 bases between. This CDR3 is 13 amino acids long. In DNA form, the CDR3 reads TGCGCCAGCAGCTTATCTAGCACAGATACGCAGTATTTT. Translating it yields CASSLSSTDTQYF.

The chain carries TRBV6-1 and TRBJ1-6; 8 positions match TRBD1. The length of the CDR3 is 15 residues. Losses at the gene ends were 0 bases for V and 10 bases for J; bases not matched to a gene: 5. Germline CDR1 is MNHNS and CDR2 is SASEGT. This CDR3 reads CASSEARGTGSPLHF. DNA for the CDR3: TGTGCCAGCAGTGAAGCGCGTGGGACAGGCTCACCCCTCCACTTT.

The V gene is TRBV4-2, the J gene TRBJ2-7; 9 positions match TRBD1. The CDR3 has 15 residues. V was clipped by 3 bases and J by 4 bases; unmatched bases: 7. Germline loops: CDR1 LGHNA, CDR2 YNFKEQ. CDR3 in amino acids: CASSQAGTGRYEQYF. CDR3 nucleotide sequence: TGTGCCAGCAGCCAGGCCGGGACAGGGCGGTACGAGCAGTACTTC.

A single count supports this clone. The chain joins TRBV11-3 to TRBJ2-2; 10 bases are a match to TRBD1. Germline loops: CDR1 SGHNT, CDR2 YENEEA. The CDR3 runs 15 residues. J lost 6 bases, V lost 5 bases, and 6 bases had no gene match. The CDR3 coding sequence is TGTGCCAGCAGCCCGCCGACAGGGGGCCCCGGGGAGCTGTTTTTT. Translated: CASSPPTGGPGELFF.

This rearrangement joins TRBV5-1 to TRBJ2-2; D gene unclear. Germline V lookup: CDR1 SGHRS, CDR2 YFSETQ. The CDR3 runs 14 residues. V was shortened by 1 base and J by 6 bases, with 10 bases between the two germline ends. This CDR3 reads CASSLPERPGELFF. The DNA of the CDR3 is TGCGCCAGCAGCTTGCCCGAGCGACCCGGGGAGCTGTTTTTT.

This clone was recorded a few times. The chain carries TRBV15 and TRBJ2-4; no reliable D call. CDR1 and CDR2 (germline): LNHNV, YYDKDF (reference sequence). Between the trimmed V and J ends, which lost 0 bases and 0 bases, there was a span of 12 bases. This CDR3 is 17 amino acids long. The CDR3 DNA is TGTGCCACCAGCAGAGATCACGCACGACTAGCCAAAAACATTCAGTACTTC. Translated, it gives CATSRDHARLAKNIQYF.

The V call is TRBV5-1, the J call TRBJ2-2; TRBD2 is a possible D gene (6 bases). CDR3 length: 17 amino acids. Between the trimmed V and J ends, which lost 7 bases and 0 bases, there was a span of 19 bases. Germline-derived CDR1 and CDR2 are SGHRS and YFSETQ. CDR3 loop: CASGSAEGLPNTGELFF. The CDR3 bases are TGCGCCAGCGGATCCGCGGAGGGGCTGCCGAACACCGGGGAGCTGTTTTTT.

This chain connects TRBV18 to TRBJ2-1; 8 positions agree with TRBD1. The CDR3 is 14 residues long. Germline CDR1 KGHSH, CDR2 LQKENI. The trim removed 4 bases at V and 9 bases at J, leaving 8 bases unmatched. The CDR3 bases are TGTGCCAGCTCACTCGGGACAGGTAGCACTGAGCAGTTCTTC. This encodes CASSLGTGSTEQFF.

The gene calls are TRBV4-3 and TRBJ1-6, with TRBD1 matching 9 bases. This CDR3 region has 15 residues. Germline V gives CDR1 LGHNA, CDR2 YSLEER. V lost 3 bases to trimming and J lost 6 bases; unmatched junction nucleotides: 3. CDR3 coding DNA: TGCGCCAGCAGCCATACACAGGGGGCTAATTCACCCCTCCACTTT. Amino acids: CASSHTQGANSPLHF.

The CDR3 spells CASSPIRGGANTGELFF. The DNA for the CDR3 is TGTGCCAGCAGCCCAATTCGGGGAGGCGCGAACACCGGGGAGCTGTTTTTT. The chain recombines TRBV5-5 with TRBJ2-2; D perhaps matches TRBD2 (6 bases). The length of the CDR3 is 17 residues. Germline V CDR1 and CDR2: SGHKS, YYEKEE (reference sequence). V was pared by 4 bases and J by 0 bases, with 16 bases between.

In the case of this clone: Without the conserved terminal phenylalanine or tryptophan, this CDR3 likely stems from a read error. No DNA is shown, since the ends of the CDR3 on it are uncertain; the CDR3 is the one TCRdb lists. The gene calls are TRBV11-3 and TRBJ2-3; the D call TRBD2 from the table was never checked on the DNA. 13 amino acids form the CDR3, both terminal residues included. Germline CDR1 SGHNT, CDR2 YENEEA. This chain's CDR3 is CASSDRTSGGLYY.

The J gene is TRBJ1-1, the V gene TRBV5-1; D may be TRBD1 (6 bases). Trimming left V 5 bases short and J 2 bases short, with 13 bases between. The CDR3 is made up of 14 amino acids. The germline V gene encodes CDR1 SGHRS and CDR2 YFSETQ. CDR3 sequence: CASSLQGGNTEAFF. The CDR3 DNA is TGCGCCAGCAGTTTACAGGGTGGTAACACTGAAGCTTTCTTT. Complete variable domain (other parts from reference TRBV5-1 and TRBJ1-1): KAGVTQTPRYLIKTRGQQVTLSCSPISGHRSVSWYQQTPGQGLQFLFEYFSETQRNKGNFPGRFSGRQFSNSRSEMNVSTLELGDSALYLCASSLQGGNTEAFFGQGTRLTVV.

V is TRBV28 and J is TRBJ2-1; D possibly corresponds to TRBD2 (6 bases). Germline values: CDR1 MDHEN, CDR2 SYDVKM. The V end lost 3 bases, the J end lost 3 bases, and 21 bases lay between the germline ends. There are 18 residues in the CDR3. The CDR3 DNA sequence: TGTGCCAGCAGTTTCGAAATCCGCCGGGACTTAGTCTACAATGAGCAGTTCTTC. Amino acid sequence: CASSFEIRRDLVYNEQFF.